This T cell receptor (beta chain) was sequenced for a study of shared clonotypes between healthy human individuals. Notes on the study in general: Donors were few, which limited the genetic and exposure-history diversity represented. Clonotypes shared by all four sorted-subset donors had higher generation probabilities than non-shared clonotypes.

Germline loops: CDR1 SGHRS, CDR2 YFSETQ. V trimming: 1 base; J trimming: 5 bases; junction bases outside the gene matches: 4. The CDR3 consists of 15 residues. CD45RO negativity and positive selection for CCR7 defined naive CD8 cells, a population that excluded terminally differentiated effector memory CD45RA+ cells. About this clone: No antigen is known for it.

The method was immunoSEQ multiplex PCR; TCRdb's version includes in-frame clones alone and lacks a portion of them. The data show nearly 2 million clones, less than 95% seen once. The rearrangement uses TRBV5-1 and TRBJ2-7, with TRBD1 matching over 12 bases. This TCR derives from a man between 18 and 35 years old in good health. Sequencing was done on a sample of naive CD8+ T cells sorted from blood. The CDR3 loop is CASSLRGQGADEQYF. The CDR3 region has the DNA TGCGCCAGCAGCTTGAGGGGACAGGGGGCTGACGAGCAGTACTTC.